Below are 6 T cell receptor beta chains sequenced from a single sample in a study of blood T cell repertoires in COVID-19. Repertoires were generated with immunoSEQ multiplex PCR, while TCRdb's copy carries only in-frame clones and drops some. The sample yields 400,000 to 500,000 clones, 70% to 90% seen once. What was sequenced was PBMCs or T cells enriched from blood (not recorded which). The receptors originated from a woman aged 40-49 years who had recovered from COVID-19.

The chain has TRBV27 and TRBJ2-7; TRBD2 agrees at 12 bases. The germline CDR1 and CDR2 sequences are MNHEY and SMNVEV (reference sequence). The length of the CDR3 is 14 residues. Losses at the gene ends were 6 bases for V and 4 bases for J; bases not matched to a gene: 4. The CDR3 region is CASSRTSGTYEQYF. The DNA of the CDR3 is TGTGCCAGCAGCAGGACTAGCGGGACGTACGAGCAGTACTTC.

The chain couples TRBV4-3 to TRBJ2-1; D unclear. The germline V gene encodes CDR1 LGHNA and CDR2 YSLEER. V was pared by 0 bases and J by 0 bases, with 9 bases between. This CDR3 has 16 residues. The CDR3 is CASSQDRLSSYNEQFF. As DNA, the CDR3 is TGCGCCAGCAGCCAAGATCGGTTGAGCTCCTACAATGAGCAGTTCTTC.

The V and J genes are TRBV27 and TRBJ2-5; 7 bases agree with TRBD1. Germline-derived CDR1 and CDR2 are MNHEY and SMNVEV (reference sequence). Trimming took 6 bases from V and 4 from J; bases not matched to a gene: 5. This CDR3 is 13 amino acids long. DNA of the CDR3: TGTGCCAGCAGCCACAGGGGTGGAGAGACCCAGTACTTC. This sequence encodes CASSHRGGETQYF.

This clone was counted once. The V and J genes are TRBV5-4 and TRBJ2-7, with 8 bases identical to TRBD2. The CDR3 contains 14 residues. J was trimmed by 1 base and V by 1 base; bases with no gene match: 1. In germline, CDR1 is SGHNT, CDR2 YYREEE (reference sequence). The CDR3 loop is CASSLRGGSYEQYF. CDR3 nucleotide sequence: TGTGCCAGCAGCTTGCGGGGGGGTTCCTACGAGCAGTACTTC.

The chain links TRBV24-1 to TRBJ2-5, with D possibly matching TRBD1 (6 bases). The germline V gene has CDR1 KGHDR and CDR2 SFDVKD. Trimming shortened V by 3 bases and J by 5 bases, and 15 bases separated the two germline ends. The CDR3 runs to 15 residues. The CDR3 nucleotides are TGTGCCACCAGTGATCCCAACAGGGCCGGCGAGACCCAGTACTTC. This encodes CATSDPNRAGETQYF.

This clone was observed a few times. Other DNA sequences in this sample translate to the same CDR3. The genes are TRBV7-2 and TRBJ1-6; 7 positions match TRBD1. Germline CDR1 reads SGHTA; CDR2 reads FQGNSA. CDR3 length equals 14 residues. V gave up 3 bases and J gave up 6 bases; unmatched junction bases: 2. CDR3 loop: CASSFRQGNSPLHF. For the CDR3, the DNA is TGTGCCAGCAGCTTTCGACAGGGTAATTCACCCCTCCACTTT.